This T cell receptor (beta chain) emerged from a study of T cell responses to AZD1222 COVID-19 vaccine. Repertoires were generated with immunoSEQ multiplex PCR, while TCRdb's copy carries only in-frame clones and drops some. The sample records approximately 90,000 clones, roughly nine tenths being singletons. Material: peripheral blood, obtained on day 0 of AZD1222 vaccination. This TCR was recovered from an adult in good health.

In DNA, the CDR3 is TGTGCCAGCAGCAACGGACAGGGGGCAGAGACCCAGTACTTC. Protein sequence: CASSNGQGAETQYF. V is TRBV27 and J is TRBJ2-5; 11 positions agree with TRBD1. There are 14 residues in the CDR3. V was pared by 6 bases and J by 4 bases, with 4 bases of the junction left unmatched. Germline CDR1 reads MNHEY; CDR2 reads SMNVEV (reference sequence).